The 2 T cell receptor beta chains below were found in one sample sequenced in a study of OX40 agonist ivuxolimab in advanced cancers. Profiling relied on immunoSEQ multiplex PCR, and the TCRdb table lists in-frame clones only, not all of them. The sample lists over 55,000 clones, over 75% occurring once. The sample in question was CD4+ or CD8+ T cells sorted from blood, obtained in a trial of the OX40 agonist ivuxolimab. The receptors come from an adult with an advanced solid tumor such as melanoma, head and neck, liver or kidney cancer.

This rearrangement joins TRBV5-8 to TRBJ2-1, with D uncertain. CDR3 size: 15 residues. Germline CDR1 and CDR2: SGHTS and YDEGEE. V lost 2 bases, J lost 7 bases, and 16 bases lay in between. This chain's CDR3 is CASSLLGRLGNEQFF. The CDR3 DNA reads as TGTGCCAGCAGCTTATTAGGCCGATTGGGAAATGAGCAGTTCTTC.

V and J are TRBV2 and TRBJ2-5, with 9 bases lining up with TRBD1. Per the germline V gene, CDR1 is SNHLY and CDR2 is FYNNEI. The CDR3 runs to 14 residues. J gave up 2 bases and V 6 bases, and 4 bases lay outside the gene matches. This CDR3 is CASRSTGGQETQYF. CDR3 DNA: TGTGCCAGCAGGTCGACAGGGGGGCAAGAGACCCAGTACTTC.